The rows below give T cell receptor beta chains drawn from one sample of a study of identical twins. TCRdb reanalysed the 5' RACE reads using MiXCR and keeps one entry per CDR3 protein. The repertoire holds 470,000 or so distinct CDR3 sequences, with roughly a quarter as singletons. These same records also appear under a second study, on T cells expressing NK-cell markers.

Source material: CD4+ T cells sorted from blood. The receptors derive from a young woman in good health. Both conserved end residues are part of each CDR3. Fields, in order: clone size, D gene, V gene, J gene, CDR3 DNA, CDR3 protein. D genes are given only for firm matches. Not every row has a clone size; where given, it reads once, few, many or a size class.

>few|.|TRBV20-1|TRBJ1-5
TGCAGTGCTAGGAGAGGGGTGGCAGGGGATCAGCCCCAGCATTTT
CSARRGVAGDQPQHF
>.|.|TRBV7-9|TRBJ1-1
TGTGCCAGCAGCACACGAACCCAGAACACTGAAGCTTTCTTT
CASSTRTQNTEAFF
>few|.|TRBV6-2/TRBV6-3|TRBJ1-2
TGTGCCAGCAGTTACTCCGCCCGCACCTATGGCTACACCTTC
CASSYSARTYGYTF
>few|.|TRBV12-3/TRBV12-4|TRBJ2-7
TGTGCCAGCAGTCGCAATACCGGCTACGAGCAGTACTTC
CASSRNTGYEQYF
>many|.|TRBV12-3/TRBV12-4|TRBJ1-2
TGTGCCAGCCGAGCTAACTATGGCTACACCTTC
CASRANYGYTF
>many|.|TRBV29-1|TRBJ2-4
TGCAGCGTTGAAGATCGAAGATTAGCCAAAAACATTCAGTACTTC
CSVEDRRLAKNIQYF
>.|.|TRBV20-1|TRBJ1-4
TGCAGTGGGAAGGGACCCGGGGGTGAAAAACTGTTTTTT
CSGKGPGGEKLFF
>.|.|TRBV29-1|TRBJ2-1
TGCAGCGTTGAAGATCACCGCTCCTACAATGAGCAGTTCTTC
CSVEDHRSYNEQFF
>.|.|TRBV9|TRBJ2-7
TGTGCCAGCAGCGTAGACCAGGCTCGCGCCTACGAGCAGTACTTC
CASSVDQARAYEQYF
>.|TRBD2|TRBV20-1|TRBJ2-1
TGCAGTGCACCGGGAGGGCCTTCCTACAATGAGCAGTTCTTC
CSAPGGPSYNEQFF
>.|.|TRBV20-1|TRBJ2-7
TGCAGTGCTGTAGACCCCCTTTACGAGCAGTACTTC
CSAVDPLYEQYF
>.|.|TRBV12-3/TRBV12-4|TRBJ2-2
TGTGCCAGTGGGAGGCTATCGAACACCGGGGAGCTGTTTTTT
CASGRLSNTGELFF
>many|.|TRBV3-1|TRBJ2-2
TGTGCCAGCAGCGAGACGGGGGTCACCGGGGAGCTGTTTTTT
CASSETGVTGELFF
>few|.|TRBV7-9|TRBJ2-3
TGTGCCAGCAGCTTAAGTTGGGATACGCAGTATTTT
CASSLSWDTQYF
>few|TRBD2|TRBV9|TRBJ2-2
TGTGCCAGCAGTCTTAGCGGGAAGAACACCGGGGAGCTGTTTTTT
CASSLSGKNTGELFF
>few|.|TRBV5-1|TRBJ2-5
TGCGCCAGCAGGCCCGACTCTGAGACCCAGTACTTC
CASRPDSETQYF
>few|TRBD2|TRBV7-8|TRBJ2-3
TGTGCCAGCAGCTTATTGCTAGCGGGGGGTACGCAGTATTTT
CASSLLLAGGTQYF
>.|TRBD2|TRBV5-6|TRBJ2-7
TGTGCCAGCAGCTTGGTTCTAGCGGGAGGAGACGAGCAGTACTTC
CASSLVLAGGDEQYF
>.|.|TRBV7-3|TRBJ2-1
TGTGCCAGCAGCCCCGGGGGGCCCTCTTGGAATGAGCAGTTCTTC
CASSPGGPSWNEQFF
>.|.|TRBV9|TRBJ2-3
TGTGCCAGCGGTGCGGGGACAGATACGCAGTATTTT
CASGAGTDTQYF
>.|TRBD2|TRBV20-1|TRBJ2-3
TGCAGTGCTAGGGCCGGACTAGCGGGGGGCCGTGCGCAGTATTTT
CSARAGLAGGRAQYF
>few|TRBD1|TRBV9|TRBJ2-2
TGTGCCTCTAACCGGGACAGCTTGAACACCGGGGAGCTGTTTTTT
CASNRDSLNTGELFF
>few|TRBD1|TRBV12-3/TRBV12-4|TRBJ1-6
TGTGCCAGCAGAAACCAAAGGACAGGGAATTCACCCCTCCACTTT
CASRNQRTGNSPLHF
>.|.|TRBV12-3/TRBV12-4|TRBJ1-4
TGTGCCAGCAGTCCAGGGTCCTTGAACAGTGAAAAACTGTTTTTT
CASSPGSLNSEKLFF
>few|TRBD2|TRBV20-1|TRBJ2-1
TGCAGTGCTAGAGCTAGCGGAAATGAGCAGTTCTTC
CSARASGNEQFF
>.|.|TRBV4-2|TRBJ2-5
TGTGCCAGCAGCCAAGGGTGGACCCAGTACTTC
CASSQGWTQYF
>.|.|TRBV29-1|TRBJ2-5
TGCAGCGTTGATGGGCGGTCCCAAGAGACCCAGTACTTC
CSVDGRSQETQYF
>few|TRBD2|TRBV7-9|TRBJ2-1
TGTGCCAGCAGCCTCCCCTGGACTAGCGGCAAACATGAGCAGTTCTTC
CASSLPWTSGKHEQFF
>.|TRBD1|TRBV9|TRBJ1-5
TGTGCCAGCAGCGGCCGGACAGGGGGTAGCAATCAGCCCCAGCATTTT
CASSGRTGGSNQPQHF
>few|.|TRBV5-1|TRBJ1-2
TGCGCCAGCAGAGAAGGGCAGACGAGTAGCTACACCTTC
CASREGQTSSYTF
>.|.|TRBV6-5|TRBJ1-1
TGTGCCAGCAGCCCCACGGGGCGTGAAGCTTTCTTT
CASSPTGREAFF
>.|.|TRBV20-1|TRBJ2-3
TGCAGTGCTAGCATGACACCGGGAGCCGTTTTCGCAGATACGCAGTATTTT
CSASMTPGAVFADTQYF
>.|.|TRBV7-2|TRBJ2-4
TGTGCCAGCAGCTTAGCCCTAGCCAAAAACATTCAGTACTTC
CASSLALAKNIQYF
>.|.|TRBV10-3|TRBJ2-1
TGTGCCAATCGGGATAACACTTACAATGAGCAGTTCTTC
CANRDNTYNEQFF
>many|.|TRBV5-1|TRBJ1-2
TGCGCCAGCAGCCCAGGGGACCCCTCATATGGCTACACCTTC
CASSPGDPSYGYTF
>.|.|TRBV6-2/TRBV6-3|TRBJ2-3
TGTGCCAGCAGTGACCGGGACAACACAGATACGCAGTATTTT
CASSDRDNTDTQYF
>many|.|TRBV6-5|TRBJ2-5
TGTGCCAGCAGTTACTCGGGTTATAGTCGGGAGACCCAGTACTTC
CASSYSGYSRETQYF
>.|.|TRBV7-8|TRBJ1-5
TGTGCCAGCAGCTTCGGGAGCGGTCAGCCCCAGCATTTT
CASSFGSGQPQHF
>.|.|TRBV10-3|TRBJ1-2
TGTGCCATCAGTGAGTCGACGAAGGCTGCCTATGGCTACACCTTC
CAISESTKAAYGYTF
>.|.|TRBV7-2|TRBJ2-2
TGTGCCAGCAGCAGAAGACAGGCGAACACCGGGGAGCTGTTTTTT
CASSRRQANTGELFF
>few|.|TRBV15|TRBJ2-7
TGTGCCACCAGCAGAGCAGACGCTTACCCAAGCTCCTACGAGCAGTACTTC
CATSRADAYPSSYEQYF
>.|.|TRBV7-3|TRBJ2-7
TGTGCCAGCAGCTTTGGTTCTGGAGGGGCGACCTACGAGCAGTACTTC
CASSFGSGGATYEQYF
>.|TRBD2|TRBV23-1|TRBJ2-1
TGCGCCAGCAGTCCCGGGGGAAAGCGGGGGAACCACAATGAGCAGTTCTTC
CASSPGGKRGNHNEQFF
>few|TRBD2|TRBV7-9|TRBJ2-1
TGTGCCATCCAGCGGGAGTACCACAATGAGCAGTTCTTC
CAIQREYHNEQFF
>few|TRBD2|TRBV6-5|TRBJ2-1
TGTGCCAGCAGTTACTTAGCGGGCCTGTACAATGAGCAGTTCTTC
CASSYLAGLYNEQFF